A selection of T cell receptor beta chains follows, all from one sample in a study of T cells in Graves' hyperthyroidism and ophthalmopathy. TCRdb reanalysed the multiplex PCR reads using MiXCR and keeps one entry per CDR3 protein. This sample has about 350,000 distinct CDR3 sequences, with about 15% found just once. What was sequenced was blood. These receptor sequences come from a woman in her thirties with Graves' hyperthyroidism. The CDR3 runs from the conserved cysteine through the conserved F or W. Each record gives: D gene, V gene, J gene, clone size, CDR3 protein, CDR3 DNA. The D gene is left open where the match is weak. Clone size is not always given. Where it is, it says once, few, many or a class for expanded clones.

>NA|TRBV7-2|TRBJ2-7|many
CASSSPTSGTQSAYEQYF
TGTGCCAGCAGCTCGCCGACTTCCGGGACCCAGTCGGCCTACGAGCAGTACTTC
>NA|TRBV28|TRBJ2-6|many
CASRRGYSGANVLTF
TGTGCCAGCAGGAGAGGTTATTCTGGGGCCAACGTCCTGACTTTC
>NA|TRBV11-1|TRBJ2-5|many
CASSFGGNQETQYF
TGTGCCAGCAGTTTTGGCGGGAACCAAGAGACCCAGTACTTC
>NA|TRBV5-4|TRBJ2-3|NA
CATGLTDTQYF
TGTGCCACAGGGCTCACAGATACGCAGTATTTT
>NA|TRBV2|TRBJ1-1|many
CASGRDTLNTEAFF
TGTGCCAGCGGGCGGGACACCTTGAACACTGAAGCTTTCTTT
>TRBD2|TRBV7-2|TRBJ2-7|few
CASYGGGEQYF
TGTGCCAGCTACGGGGGGGGCGAGCAGTACTTC
>NA|TRBV29-1|TRBJ1-3|NA
CSAGAGAGNTIYF
TGCAGCGCCGGGGCAGGGGCTGGAAACACCATATATTTT
>NA|TRBV6-1|TRBJ2-3|many
CASSVLRGAPPDTQYF
TGTGCCAGCAGTGTCCTCCGGGGGGCCCCACCAGATACGCAGTATTTT
>NA|TRBV7-2|TRBJ1-1|NA
CASSLQAASTEAFF
TGTGCCAGCAGCTTACAAGCAGCAAGCACTGAAGCTTTCTTT
>NA|TRBV30|TRBJ2-2|few
CAWQLRGYTGELFF
TGTGCCTGGCAGCTTCGGGGGTACACCGGGGAGCTGTTTTTT
>NA|TRBV7-6|TRBJ2-7|many
CASSAHHRGVSYEQYF
TGTGCCAGCAGCGCCCACCACAGAGGGGTCTCCTACGAGCAGTACTTC
>NA|TRBV6-1|TRBJ2-1|many
CASSPSNNEQFF
TGTGCCAGCAGTCCCTCCAACAATGAGCAGTTCTTC
>TRBD1|TRBV15|TRBJ1-2|few
CATSSSQTGGPVWVGGYTF
TGTGCCACCAGCAGTTCCCAAACAGGGGGCCCCGTATGGGTAGGTGGCTACACCTTC
>NA|TRBV18|TRBJ1-5|NA
CASSLETGSNQPQHF
TGTGCCAGCTCACTCGAAACAGGAAGCAATCAGCCCCAGCATTTT
>NA|TRBV5-6|TRBJ2-4|few
CASSLAGLAKNIQYF
TGTGCCAGCAGCTTGGCGGGGTTAGCCAAAAACATTCAGTACTTC
>NA|TRBV6-2/TRBV6-3|TRBJ1-2|NA
CASSYKRGGDGYTF
TGTGCCAGCAGTTACAAGAGGGGAGGTGATGGCTACACCTTC
>TRBD1|TRBV12-3/TRBV12-4|TRBJ1-5|many
CASSSRDRGNQPQHF
TGTGCCAGCAGTTCACGGGACAGGGGGAATCAGCCCCAGCATTTT
>TRBD1|TRBV2|TRBJ2-1|many
CASSEARDSFFSYNEQFF
TGTGCCAGCAGTGAAGCGAGGGACAGTTTCTTCTCCTACAATGAGCAGTTCTTC
>TRBD1|TRBV2|TRBJ2-2|medium-sized
CASSEDRTGELFF
TGTGCCAGCAGTGAGGACAGGACCGGGGAGCTGTTTTTT
>TRBD2|TRBV6-2/TRBV6-3|TRBJ2-2|many
CASSSPPGLFNTGELFF
TGTGCCAGCAGTTCCCCCCCGGGACTATTCAACACCGGGGAGCTGTTTTTT
>NA|TRBV7-3|TRBJ2-3|many
CASSFSSVDTQYF
TGTGCCAGCAGCTTTTCATCTGTTGACACGCAGTATTTT
>TRBD1|TRBV14|TRBJ1-2|few
CASSPHFGQDPTNYGYTF
TGTGCCAGCAGCCCCCACTTCGGACAGGACCCGACTAACTATGGCTACACCTTC
>NA|TRBV28|TRBJ2-2|many
CASRTSSFNTGELFF
TGTGCCAGCAGGACGAGCAGTTTTAACACCGGGGAGCTGTTTTTT
>TRBD2|TRBV5-1|TRBJ2-1|few
CASSPGTSGRASYNEQFF
TGCGCCAGCAGCCCGGGGACTAGCGGGAGGGCATCCTACAATGAGCAGTTCTTC
>NA|TRBV28|TRBJ1-1|NA
CASSLAGEGEAFF
TGTGCCAGCAGTTTAGCGGGGGAGGGTGAAGCTTTCTTT
>NA|TRBV2|TRBJ2-3|many
CASRVQLQGPDTQYF
TGTGCCAGCAGAGTCCAACTACAGGGTCCGGATACGCAGTATTTT
>TRBD2|TRBV9|TRBJ2-7|NA
CASSVAPGLGYEQYF
TGTGCCAGCAGCGTAGCCCCGGGACTAGGCTACGAGCAGTACTTC
>TRBD1|TRBV9|TRBJ2-2|few
CASSVRQGSGELFF
TGTGCCAGCAGCGTAAGACAGGGTTCCGGGGAGCTGTTTTTT
>TRBD2|TRBV20-1|TRBJ2-7|many
CSASRSGSNHEQYF
TGCAGTGCTAGTCGGAGCGGGAGCAACCACGAGCAGTACTTC
>TRBD2|TRBV30|TRBJ2-2|many
CARRLAGTGELFF
TGTGCCCGCCGACTAGCGGGTACCGGGGAGCTGTTTTTT
>TRBD1|TRBV6-1|TRBJ1-2|NA
CASSRDSQDGYTF
TGTGCCAGCAGTCGGGACAGTCAAGATGGCTACACCTTC
>TRBD2|TRBV3-1|TRBJ2-1|NA
CASSQRRGSTYNEQFF
TGTGCCAGCAGCCAGAGACGCGGGAGTACTTACAATGAGCAGTTCTTC
>NA|TRBV28|TRBJ1-5|many
CASIRGQSGPQHF
TGTGCCAGCATAAGAGGTCAATCCGGGCCCCAGCATTTT
>NA|TRBV11-1|TRBJ2-1|many
CASSLIGGVSYNEQFF
TGTGCCAGCAGCTTAATCGGTGGAGTGTCCTACAATGAGCAGTTCTTC
>TRBD1|TRBV5-6|TRBJ2-7|NA
CASSLDSGTGYYEQYF
TGTGCCAGCAGCTTGGACTCCGGGACAGGGTACTACGAGCAGTACTTC
>TRBD2|TRBV27|TRBJ2-5|few
CASTPPTSGEETQYF
TGTGCCAGCACCCCTCCAACTAGCGGAGAAGAGACCCAGTACTTC
>NA|TRBV7-2|TRBJ1-4|many
CASRFRQSTNEKLFF
TGTGCCAGCAGATTTAGGCAGTCAACTAATGAAAAACTGTTTTTT
>NA|TRBV14|TRBJ1-1|NA
CASSPRGQGGTEAFF
TGTGCCAGCAGCCCGAGAGGCCAGGGAGGCACTGAAGCTTTCTTT
>NA|TRBV7-9|TRBJ2-5|many
CASIGWEEAQETQYF
TGTGCCAGCATAGGTTGGGAGGAAGCCCAAGAGACCCAGTACTTC
>NA|TRBV20-1|TRBJ2-5|many
CSAPVQAGETQYF
TGCAGTGCTCCTGTCCAGGCCGGCGAGACCCAGTACTTC
>TRBD1|TRBV6-1|TRBJ1-2|many
CASRIRGRGGGYTF
TGTGCCAGCAGGATAAGGGGGCGCGGAGGGGGCTACACCTTC
>NA|TRBV12-3/TRBV12-4|TRBJ2-6|few
CASSLNFGANVLTF
TGTGCCAGCAGCCTCAACTTTGGGGCCAACGTCCTGACTTTC
>TRBD1|TRBV24-1|TRBJ2-5|NA
CATRTGELETQYF
TGTGCCACCAGGACAGGGGAGTTAGAGACCCAGTACTTC
>NA|TRBV7-2|TRBJ2-3|many
CASSLAVLVAGTDTQYF
TGTGCCAGCAGCTTAGCGGTCCTAGTAGCCGGCACAGATACGCAGTATTTT
>NA|TRBV5-6|TRBJ1-2|few
CASSSLGRTGGYTF
TGTGCCAGCAGCTCTCTTGGGAGAACGGGAGGCTACACCTTC
>NA|TRBV7-4|TRBJ2-5|many
CASSHREGCQETQYF
TGTGCCAGCAGCCATCGTGAAGGTTGTCAAGAGACCCAGTACTTC
>NA|TRBV20-1|TRBJ2-3|few
CSARDPGMSKDTQYF
TGCAGTGCTAGAGATCCCGGGATGTCTAAAGATACGCAGTATTTT
>NA|TRBV28|TRBJ1-2|many
CASSLLGELNYGYTF
TGTGCCAGCAGTTTGCTTGGGGAACTTAACTATGGCTACACCTTC
>TRBD1|TRBV11-1|TRBJ2-1|NA
CASRPGTVNEQFF
TGTGCCAGCAGGCCCGGGACAGTAAATGAGCAGTTCTTC
>NA|TRBV30|TRBJ1-1|many
CAWSVPGPEAFF
TGTGCCTGGAGTGTACCTGGTCCTGAAGCTTTCTTT
>NA|TRBV7-9|TRBJ1-1|many
CASSLSVEAFF
TGTGCCAGCAGCTTATCGGTAGAAGCTTTCTTT
>NA|TRBV3-1|TRBJ2-5|few
CASSQVGGGARRETQYF
TGTGCCAGCAGCCAAGTCGGAGGTGGAGCCCGACGAGAGACCCAGTACTTC
>TRBD1|TRBV30|TRBJ2-7|NA
CAWSGETTGTGIFGQYF
TGTGCCTGGAGTGGGGAGACAACGGGGACAGGTATATTTGGGCAGTACTTC
>TRBD2|TRBV20-1|TRBJ2-2|many
CSARDRLAGTGELFF
TGCAGTGCTAGAGATAGGCTAGCGGGAACCGGGGAGCTGTTTTTT
>TRBD2|TRBV2|TRBJ2-1|NA
CASRADGGRLSSYNEQFF
TGTGCCAGCAGAGCCGACGGGGGGAGGTTAAGCTCCTACAATGAGCAGTTCTTC
>NA|TRBV10-3|TRBJ2-3|NA
CAISESKGDSDTQYF
TGTGCCATCAGTGAGTCGAAGGGAGACTCAGATACGCAGTATTTT
>NA|TRBV20-1|TRBJ2-1|few
CSARAHNEQFF
TGCAGTGCTAGAGCCCACAATGAGCAGTTCTTC
>TRBD2|TRBV3-1|TRBJ2-1|many
CASSHLAGPYNEQFF
TGTGCCAGCAGCCATCTAGCGGGGCCCTACAATGAGCAGTTCTTC
>TRBD2|TRBV28|TRBJ2-3|many
CATKLRGSSGTDTQYF
TGTGCCACGAAGCTTCGCGGGAGTTCAGGCACAGATACGCAGTATTTT
>NA|TRBV6-1|TRBJ1-4|many
CASSYGANEKLFF
TGTGCCAGCAGTTACGGCGCAAATGAAAAACTGTTTTTT